This T cell receptor beta chain was retrieved from a study of blood T cell repertoires in COVID-19. About the study: Sources were T cells, B-cell-depleted T cells, or PBMCs; the material itself was cDNA or gDNA.

Trimming cost V 2 bases and J 1 base, with 12 bases left between them. Germline CDR1 reads MGHDK; CDR2 reads SYGVNS. CDR3 size: 16 residues. How the authors handled the data: Quantification of nucleated cells was approximated via reference gene primer amplification. Assay: immunoSEQ multiplex PCR; the TCRdb copy retains only in-frame clones and omits some. Clonal size and the V and J genes are those of that table, whereas D and trimming came from the DNA. The sample holds under 70,000 clones, 80% to 85% seen once. Sequencing used peripheral blood. This TCR derives from a woman older than 75 with acute or convalescent COVID-19. This rearrangement joins TRBV25-1 to TRBJ1-3, with a possible D match to TRBD1 (6 bases). CDR3 DNA sequence: TGTGCCAGCAGTGAAGTTCAGGGGTGGTCTGGAAACACCATATATTTT. Translating it yields CASSEVQGWSGNTIYF.